This T cell receptor beta chain was sequenced for a study of blood T cells in healthy people across ages. A word on this clonotype: Its cognate antigen is unknown.

The individuals who served as donors were healthy Caucasians living in Russia, aged roughly 6 to 90. PCR was performed a second time for about 7 to 11 cycles using a sample-barcoded 5' primer and a J-beta primer mix. Each CDR3 protein gets one entry after TCRdb re-called the 5' RACE reads with MiXCR. The profile shows hundreds of thousands of distinct CDR3 sequences, roughly 32% of them singletons. Overall study results and limits: There were more naive CD4+ cells and higher diversity in long-lived donors than in aged donors.

The sequence was collected from a woman aged 80 or over in good health. Sequenced input: blood.

The CDR3 is CASSLFPSVAAEVRGLSTDTQYF. CDR3 in DNA: TGTGCCAGCAGCTTATTCCCCTCGGTAGCGGCAGAAGTCCGGGGGCTTAGCACAGATACGCAGTATTTT. The J gene is TRBJ2-3, the V gene TRBV11-1; D tentatively reads TRBD1 or TRBD2 (6 bases each). V dropped 2 bases and J dropped 0 bases, with 33 bases sitting between them. The germline CDR1 and CDR2 sequences are SGHAT and FQDESV (reference sequence). The CDR3 covers 23 residues. Supplemented by reference TRBV11-1 and TRBJ2-3, the full variable domain reads EAEVAQSPRYKITEKSQAVAFWCDPISGHATLYWYRQILGQGPELLVQFQDESVVDDSQLPKDRFSAERLKGVDSTLKIQPAELGDSAMYLCASSLFPSVAAEVRGLSTDTQYFGPGTRLTVL.